This TCR beta chain was found in a study of T cell repertoires in aging, cancer and after chemotherapy. Multiplex touch-down PCR with TRB-A/B primers amplified rearranged V-D-J TRB sequences. TCRdb analysed the multiplex PCR reads with MiXCR anew, one entry per CDR3 protein. The profile shows 690 or so distinct CDR3 sequences, roughly 21% of them singletons. The template was genomic DNA from peripheral blood, not RNA. V was cut by 5 bases and J by 6 bases, with 14 bases left in between. The CDR3 is made up of 13 amino acids. This clonotype is categorized as medium-sized (0.01 to 0.1%). The clonotype originates from a human donor with a blood cancer. Material for sequencing was blood. V is TRBV12-3 or TRBV12-4 and J is TRBJ2-7; D possibly uses TRBD1 or TRBD2 (5 bases each). This chain's CDR3 is CASSRDERREQYF. The DNA of the CDR3 is TGTGCCAGCAGTCGGGACGAGCGTCGCGAGCAGTACTTC.